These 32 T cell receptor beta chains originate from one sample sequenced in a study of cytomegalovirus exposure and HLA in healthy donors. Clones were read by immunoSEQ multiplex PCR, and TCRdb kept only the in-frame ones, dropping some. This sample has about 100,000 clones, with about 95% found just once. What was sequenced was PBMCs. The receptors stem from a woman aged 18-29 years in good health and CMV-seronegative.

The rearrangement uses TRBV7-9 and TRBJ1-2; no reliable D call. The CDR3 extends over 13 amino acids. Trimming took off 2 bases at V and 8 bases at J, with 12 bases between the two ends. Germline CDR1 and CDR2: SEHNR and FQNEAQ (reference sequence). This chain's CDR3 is CASSLRVAEGYTF. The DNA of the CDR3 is TGTGCCAGCAGCTTACGGGTAGCAGAGGGCTACACCTTC.

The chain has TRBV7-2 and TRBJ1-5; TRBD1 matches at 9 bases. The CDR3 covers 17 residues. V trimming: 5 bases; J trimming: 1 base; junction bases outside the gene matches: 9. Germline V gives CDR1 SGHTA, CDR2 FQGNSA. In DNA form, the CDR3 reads TGTGCCAGCAGCACCCCGACAGGGGGGCAGAGCAATCAGCCCCAGCATTTT. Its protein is CASSTPTGGQSNQPQHF.

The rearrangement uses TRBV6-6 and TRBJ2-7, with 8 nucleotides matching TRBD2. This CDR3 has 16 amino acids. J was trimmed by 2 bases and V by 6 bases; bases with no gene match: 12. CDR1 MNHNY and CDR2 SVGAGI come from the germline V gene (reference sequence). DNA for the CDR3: TGTGCCAGCAGCTCTCAACGGAGGACTAGCACCTACGAGCAGTACTTC. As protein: CASSSQRRTSTYEQYF.

The CDR3 loop reads CALSGVRADTQYF. DNA for the CDR3: TGTGCCTTGTCGGGGGTACGCGCAGATACGCAGTATTTT. The rearrangement joins TRBV30 to TRBJ2-3; D perhaps matches TRBD2 (6 bases). CDR1 and CDR2 from the germline V gene are GTSNPN and SVGIG (reference sequence). CDR3 length equals 13 residues. Trimming pared 7 bases from V and 4 bases from J, leaving 15 bases between. The whole variable domain, remainder taken from reference TRBV30 and TRBJ2-3, is SQTIHQWPATLVQPVGSPLSLECTVEGTSNPNLYWYRQAAGRGLQLLFYSVGIGQISSEVPQNLSASRPQDRQFILSSKKLLLSDSGFYLCALSGVRADTQYFGPGTRLTVL.

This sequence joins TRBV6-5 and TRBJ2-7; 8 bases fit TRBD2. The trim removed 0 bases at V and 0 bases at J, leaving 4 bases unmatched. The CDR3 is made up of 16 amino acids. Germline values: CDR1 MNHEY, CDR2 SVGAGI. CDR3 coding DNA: TGTGCCAGCAGTTACTCCGCGGGAGGCTACTCCTACGAGCAGTACTTC. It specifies CASSYSAGGYSYEQYF.

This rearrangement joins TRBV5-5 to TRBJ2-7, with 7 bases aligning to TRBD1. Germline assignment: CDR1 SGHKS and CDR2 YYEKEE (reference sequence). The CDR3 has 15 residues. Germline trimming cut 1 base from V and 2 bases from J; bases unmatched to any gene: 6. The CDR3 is CASSLQQGITYEQYF. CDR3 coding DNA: TGTGCCAGCAGCTTGCAACAGGGGATCACCTACGAGCAGTACTTC.

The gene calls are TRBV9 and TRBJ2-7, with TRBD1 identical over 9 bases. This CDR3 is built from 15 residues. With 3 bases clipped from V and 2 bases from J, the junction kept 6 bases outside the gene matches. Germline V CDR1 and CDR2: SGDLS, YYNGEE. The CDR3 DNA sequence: TGTGCCAGCAGCGGAGGGACAGGGAGCGCCTACGAGCAGTACTTC. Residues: CASSGGTGSAYEQYF. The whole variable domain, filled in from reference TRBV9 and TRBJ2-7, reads DSGVTQTPKHLITATGQRVTLRCSPRSGDLSVYWYQQSLDQGLQFLIQYYNGEERAKGNILERFSAQQFPDLHSELNLSSLELGDSALYFCASSGGTGSAYEQYFGPGTRLTVT.

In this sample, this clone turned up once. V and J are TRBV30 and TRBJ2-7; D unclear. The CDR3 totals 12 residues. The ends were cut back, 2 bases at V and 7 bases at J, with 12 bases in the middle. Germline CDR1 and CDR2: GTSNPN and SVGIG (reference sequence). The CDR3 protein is CAWSQRFEEQYF. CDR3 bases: TGTGCCTGGAGTCAAAGATTCGAGGAGCAGTACTTC.

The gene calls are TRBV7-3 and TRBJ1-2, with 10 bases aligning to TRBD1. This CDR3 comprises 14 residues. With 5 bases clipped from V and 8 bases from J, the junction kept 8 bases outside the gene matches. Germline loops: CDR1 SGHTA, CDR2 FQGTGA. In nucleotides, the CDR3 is TGTGCCAGCAGCGGACCTGGGACAGGGGAAGGCTACACCTTC. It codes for CASSGPGTGEGYTF.

CDR3 DNA: TGTGCCAGCAGTTATCAAGCGGGGACCTACAATGAGCAGTTCTTC. Translating gives CASSYQAGTYNEQFF. The chain joins TRBV6-6 to TRBJ2-1; 7 bases agree with TRBD2. The CDR3 is made up of 15 amino acids. Germline V gives CDR1 MNHNY, CDR2 SVGAGI (reference sequence). J gave up 2 bases and V 3 bases, and 4 bases lay outside the gene matches.

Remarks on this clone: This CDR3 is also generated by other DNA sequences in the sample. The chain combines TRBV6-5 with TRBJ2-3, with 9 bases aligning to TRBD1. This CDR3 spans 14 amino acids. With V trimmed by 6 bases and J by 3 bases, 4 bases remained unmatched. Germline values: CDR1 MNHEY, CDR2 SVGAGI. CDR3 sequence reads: CASSQTGGTDTQYF. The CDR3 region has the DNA TGTGCCAGCAGCCAGACAGGGGGAACAGATACGCAGTATTTT.

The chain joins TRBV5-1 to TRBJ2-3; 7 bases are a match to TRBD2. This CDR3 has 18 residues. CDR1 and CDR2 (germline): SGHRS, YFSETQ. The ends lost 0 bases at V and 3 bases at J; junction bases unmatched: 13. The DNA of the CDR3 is TGCGCCAGCAGCTTGGCCCTGGCTAGCGGAGGCGTGACAGATACGCAGTATTTT. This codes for CASSLALASGGVTDTQYF.

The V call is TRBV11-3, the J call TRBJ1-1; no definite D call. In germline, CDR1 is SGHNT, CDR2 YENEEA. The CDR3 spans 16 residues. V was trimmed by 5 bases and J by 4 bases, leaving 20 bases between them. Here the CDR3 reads CASSAKMGGEATEAFF. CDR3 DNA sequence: TGTGCCAGCAGCGCAAAAATGGGCGGGGAGGCCACTGAAGCTTTCTTT.

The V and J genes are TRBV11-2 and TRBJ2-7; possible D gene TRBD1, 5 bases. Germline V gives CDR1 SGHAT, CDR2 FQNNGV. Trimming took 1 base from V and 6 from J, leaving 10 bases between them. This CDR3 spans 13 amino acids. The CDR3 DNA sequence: TGTGCCAGCAGCTTAGGGGCAAGGGGCGAGCAGTACTTC. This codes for CASSLGARGEQYF.

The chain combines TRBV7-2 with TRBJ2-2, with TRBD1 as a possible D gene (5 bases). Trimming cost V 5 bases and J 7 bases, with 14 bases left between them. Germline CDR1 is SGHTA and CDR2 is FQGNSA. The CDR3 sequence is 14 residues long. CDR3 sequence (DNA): TGTGCCAGCAGCCTAACCACAGGCCACGGGGAGCTGTTTTTT. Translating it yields CASSLTTGHGELFF.

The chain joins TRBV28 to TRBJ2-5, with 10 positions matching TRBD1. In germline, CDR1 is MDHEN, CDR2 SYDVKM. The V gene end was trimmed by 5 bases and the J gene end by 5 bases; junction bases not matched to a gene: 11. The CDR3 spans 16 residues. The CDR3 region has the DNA TGTGCCAGCAGTCTCCGGGACAGGGGCCCCCGGGAGACCCAGTACTTC. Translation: CASSLRDRGPRETQYF.

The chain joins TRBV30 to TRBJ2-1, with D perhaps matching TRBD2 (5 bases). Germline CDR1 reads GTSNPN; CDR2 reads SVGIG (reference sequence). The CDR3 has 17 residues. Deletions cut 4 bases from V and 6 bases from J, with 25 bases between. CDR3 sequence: CAWTGVASLGSGNEQFF. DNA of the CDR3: TGTGCCTGGACGGGCGTAGCTAGCTTAGGTTCGGGCAATGAGCAGTTCTTC.

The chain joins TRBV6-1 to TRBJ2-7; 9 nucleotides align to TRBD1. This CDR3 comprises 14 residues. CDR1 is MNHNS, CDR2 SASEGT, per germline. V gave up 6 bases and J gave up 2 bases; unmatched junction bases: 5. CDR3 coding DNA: TGTGCCAGCAGCCGGGACAGGGTAGCCTACGAGCAGTACTTC. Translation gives CASSRDRVAYEQYF.

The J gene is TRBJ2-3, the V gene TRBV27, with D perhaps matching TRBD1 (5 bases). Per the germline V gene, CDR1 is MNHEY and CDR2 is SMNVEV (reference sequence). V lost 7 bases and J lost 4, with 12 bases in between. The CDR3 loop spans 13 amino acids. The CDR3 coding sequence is TGTGCCAGCACCAGGGCGGTGTCAGATACGCAGTATTTT. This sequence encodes CASTRAVSDTQYF.

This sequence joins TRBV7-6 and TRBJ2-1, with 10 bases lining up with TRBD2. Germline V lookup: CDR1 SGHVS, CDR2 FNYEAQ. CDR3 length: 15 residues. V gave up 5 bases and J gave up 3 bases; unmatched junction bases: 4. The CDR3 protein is CASSPLAGVYNEQFF. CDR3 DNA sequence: TGTGCCAGCAGCCCCCTAGCGGGGGTCTACAATGAGCAGTTCTTC. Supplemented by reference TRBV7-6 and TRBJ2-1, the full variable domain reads GAGVSQSPRYKVTKRGQDVALRCDPISGHVSLYWYRQALGQGPEFLTYFNYEAQQDKSGLPNDRFSAERPEGSISTLTIQRTEQRDSAMYRCASSPLAGVYNEQFFGPGTRLTVL.

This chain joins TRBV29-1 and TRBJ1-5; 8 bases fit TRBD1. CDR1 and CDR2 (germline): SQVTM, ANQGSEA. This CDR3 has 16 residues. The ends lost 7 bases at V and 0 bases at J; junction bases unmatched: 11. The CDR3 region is CSGGQVAYYSNQPQHF. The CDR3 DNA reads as TGCAGCGGGGGACAGGTCGCTTACTATAGCAATCAGCCCCAGCATTTT.

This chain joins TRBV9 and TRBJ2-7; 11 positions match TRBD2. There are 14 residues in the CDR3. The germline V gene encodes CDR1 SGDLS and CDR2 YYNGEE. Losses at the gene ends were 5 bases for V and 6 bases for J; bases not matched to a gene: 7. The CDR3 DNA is TGTGCCAGCAGTTTAGCGGGGGGGATTGGCGAGCAGTACTTC. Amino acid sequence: CASSLAGGIGEQYF.

The CDR3 sequence is CASNYPGQGNTGELFF. The CDR3 DNA sequence: TGTGCCAGTAACTACCCGGGACAGGGAAACACCGGGGAGCTGTTTTTT. The chain uses TRBV19 and TRBJ2-2, with 9 bases that match TRBD1. Germline V gene lookup returns CDR1 LNHDA and CDR2 SQIVND (reference sequence). There are 16 residues in the CDR3. The trim removed 7 bases at V and 2 bases at J, leaving 8 bases unmatched.

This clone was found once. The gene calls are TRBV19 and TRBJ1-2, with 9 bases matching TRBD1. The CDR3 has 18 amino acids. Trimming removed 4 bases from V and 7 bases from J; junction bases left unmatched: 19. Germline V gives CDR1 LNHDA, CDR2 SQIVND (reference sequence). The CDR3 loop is CASSTALGRQGGTGGYTF. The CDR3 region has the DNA TGTGCCAGTAGTACGGCCCTGGGACGACAGGGGGGCACTGGTGGCTACACCTTC.

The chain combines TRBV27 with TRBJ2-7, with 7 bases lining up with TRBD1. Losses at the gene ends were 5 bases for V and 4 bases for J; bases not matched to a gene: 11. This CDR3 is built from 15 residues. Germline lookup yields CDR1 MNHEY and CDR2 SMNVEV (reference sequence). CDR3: CASSPRGSQAYEQYF. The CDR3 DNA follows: TGTGCCAGCAGTCCCAGGGGGAGTCAGGCGTACGAGCAGTACTTC.

In DNA form, the CDR3 reads TGCGCCAGCAGTGAGGTTGGGACTCGCACCGGGGAGCTGTTTTTT. Protein product: CASSEVGTRTGELFF. This chain connects TRBV10-2 to TRBJ2-2; the D gene is possibly TRBD2 (6 bases). The CDR3 consists of 15 residues. V lost 2 bases and J lost 4, with 11 bases in between. Germline V gives CDR1 WSHSY, CDR2 SAAADI.

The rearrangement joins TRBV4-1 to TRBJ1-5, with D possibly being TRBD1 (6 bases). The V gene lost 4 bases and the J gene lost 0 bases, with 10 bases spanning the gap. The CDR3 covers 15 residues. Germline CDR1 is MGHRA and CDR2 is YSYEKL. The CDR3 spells CASSRTEDSNQPQHF. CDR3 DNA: TGCGCCAGCAGCCGGACAGAAGATAGCAATCAGCCCCAGCATTTT.

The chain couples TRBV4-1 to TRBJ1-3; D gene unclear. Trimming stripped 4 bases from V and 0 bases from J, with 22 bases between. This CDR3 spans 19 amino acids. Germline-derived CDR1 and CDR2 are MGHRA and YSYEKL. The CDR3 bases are TGCGCCAGCAGCCTTCCTACCAGGTCGGCGCCGAGCTCTGGAAACACCATATATTTT. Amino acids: CASSLPTRSAPSSGNTIYF.

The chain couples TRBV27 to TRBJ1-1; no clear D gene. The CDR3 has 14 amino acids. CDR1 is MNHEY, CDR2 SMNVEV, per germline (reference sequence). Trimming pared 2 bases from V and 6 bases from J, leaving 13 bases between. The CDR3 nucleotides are TGTGCCAGCAGTTTAGCCAACAGATGGGCTGAAGCTTTCTTT. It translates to CASSLANRWAEAFF.

The CDR3 spells CASSASGGYSEEQFF. CDR3 nucleotide sequence: TGTGCCAGCAGCGCCAGCGGGGGGTATTCGGAAGAGCAGTTCTTC. The chain combines TRBV11-3 with TRBJ2-1; 9 positions agree with TRBD2. The CDR3 is 15 residues long. Looked up from germline, CDR1 is SGHNT and CDR2 is YENEEA. V shed 5 bases, J shed 10 bases, and the junction held 12 bases outside the gene matches.

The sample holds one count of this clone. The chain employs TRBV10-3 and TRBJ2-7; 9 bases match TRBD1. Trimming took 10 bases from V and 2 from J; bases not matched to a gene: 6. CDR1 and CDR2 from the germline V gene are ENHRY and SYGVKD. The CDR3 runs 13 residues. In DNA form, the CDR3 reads TGTGCCACATGGACAGGGGTCCCCTACGAGCAGTACTTC. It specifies CATWTGVPYEQYF.

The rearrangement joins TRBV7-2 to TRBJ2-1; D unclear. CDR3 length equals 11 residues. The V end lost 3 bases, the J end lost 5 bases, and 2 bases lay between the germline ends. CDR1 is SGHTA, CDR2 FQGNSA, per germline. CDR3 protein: CASSFNNEQFF. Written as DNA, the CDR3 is TGTGCCAGCAGCTTTAACAATGAGCAGTTCTTC.